This record looks at one TCR beta chain sequence and its context. Its antigen is undetermined. The data are from a study of T cell repertoires in cytomegalovirus infection. Study context: Signatures in public TCR beta sequences pointed to both CMV infection and matching HLA type.

Germline values: CDR1 LNHDA, CDR2 SQIVND (reference sequence). The V end lost 6 bases, the J end lost 2 bases, and 4 bases lay between the germline ends. This CDR3 spans 11 amino acids. Each CDR3 protein is one row after TCRdb ran MiXCR on the reads. The sample consists of around 280,000 distinct CDR3 sequences, approximately 14% of them appearing once. Overall study results and limits: HLA-C-restricted CMV-specific TCR beta clonotypes were dominant in the ex vivo response. The cumulative frequency of public TCR beta families distinguished individuals who carried CMV together with the relevant HLA.

The sequence was obtained from a human donor in good health (CMV status not recorded). Some clones in this sample may be carry-over from other donors' samples. Sequenced material: PBMCs. The V call is TRBV19, the J call TRBJ1-1, with no clear D. As DNA, the CDR3 is TGTGCCAGTAGGATTAACACTGAAGCTTTCTTT. Translation: CASRINTEAFF.